Listed below are T cell receptor beta chains from one sample, sequenced in a study of T-cell reconstitution after alpha-beta-depleted transplantation in children. MiXCR was run by TCRdb on the PCR reads, yielding one entry per CDR3 protein. The table has around 580,000 distinct CDR3 sequences, 23% seen once. Specimen: PBMCs, mostly from graft donor cells, collected 360 days after TCRalphabeta/CD19-depleted stem cell transplant. The receptors were gathered from a boy younger than two who had a stem cell transplant for acute myeloid leukemia, so the T cells may come from the graft donor. Each CDR3 is given with its conserved first and last residue. Expanded clones get a size class; other rows say once, few or many, or leave the size out.

j_call	clone_size	v_call	cdr3_aa
TRBJ1-5	.	TRBV28	CASTGGHFSNQPQHF
TRBJ2-5	.	TRBV6-2/TRBV6-3	CASRYMETQYF
TRBJ2-7	many	TRBV20-1	CSAPLWSEQYF
TRBJ2-4	.	TRBV30	CAWRTVGGKNIQYF
TRBJ1-1	.	TRBV5-1	CASSLAGDVDEAFF
TRBJ1-1	many	TRBV10-3	CAISEEGYSTEAFF
TRBJ2-5	many	TRBV12-3/TRBV12-4	CASSFSISQETQYF
TRBJ2-7	few	TRBV7-2	CASSLTGTSPYF
TRBJ2-5	many	TRBV20-1	CSASVSRGETQYF
TRBJ2-5	.	TRBV20-1	CSAALAEETQYF
TRBJ2-7	.	TRBV20-1	CCAALRRDRGSYEQYF
TRBJ2-1	few	TRBV4-3	CASSQDPSGGSYNEQFF
TRBJ2-5	few	TRBV7-2	CASTSRRAVVETQYF
TRBJ1-1	.	TRBV29-1	CSVAGTYMNTEAFF
TRBJ2-5	few	TRBV27	CASSLYPGQLGETQYF
TRBJ2-7	.	TRBV5-8	CASSRPARRYEQYF
TRBJ1-2	many	TRBV20-1	CSARVRDRHGYTF
TRBJ1-5	few	TRBV15	CATSTHLQTKGVSNQPQHF
TRBJ1-2	many	TRBV20-1	CSATAGQTYGYTF
TRBJ2-7	.	TRBV6-1	CASTARASGGYEQYF
TRBJ2-7	.	TRBV30	CAWSFPARLAEQYF
TRBJ2-5	few	TRBV29-1	CSVESPSETQYF
TRBJ1-6	few	TRBV5-1	CASSPLGGSYNSPLHF
TRBJ1-1	many	TRBV29-1	CSGEVQDRAAFF